This T cell receptor beta chain derives from a study of cytomegalovirus exposure and HLA in healthy donors. The PCR made use of 60 Vbeta and 13 Jbeta primers. TCRdb keeps only in-frame clones here, not all; method: immunoSEQ multiplex PCR. The sample lists under 110,000 clones; 75% were seen once. Trimming removed 8 bases at V and 6 bases at J, with 13 bases between. The CDR3 covers 12 residues. Germline CDR1 and CDR2: MDHEN and SYDVKM. The sample taken for sequencing was PBMCs. The rearrangement links TRBV28 to TRBJ1-2; tentative D call: TRBD1 (5 bases). This TCR was sampled from a male donor in good health and CMV-seropositive. The CDR3 loop reads CASGALGDGYTF. The CDR3 DNA reads as TGTGCCAGCGGGGCCCTTGGGGATGGCTACACCTTC.